This T cell receptor (beta chain) was recorded in a study of radiation and T cells in renal cell carcinoma (dated by TCRdb to the early 2020s). Regarding the research as a whole: Samples were obtained from a clinical trial, in which 15 Gy stereotactic body radiation therapy was delivered to primary renal cell carcinomas and nephrectomy was performed 4 weeks later. In total, approximately 51 samples, comprising roughly 25 tumors and some 27 peripheral blood samples, were subjected to TCR beta sequencing. Across all 50 or so samples, 4,016,671 unique CDR3 nucleotide sequences encoding roughly 2.7 million unique CDR3 amino acid sequences were identified.

TCR beta libraries were generated from genomic DNA with the immunoSEQ kit, following the manufacturer's recommendations. Library preparation used a first multiplex PCR with proprietary primers, then a second PCR adding unique barcodes, with bead cleanups after each round. Each sample batch included a kit-provided positive control reaction and a negative control reaction. The final libraries underwent checking on an Agilent 4200 TapeStation D1000 ScreenTape, volumetric pooling, and quantification by qPCR. Sequencing ran on an Illumina NextSeq500 with a MidOutput 150-cycle cartridge, using 156 Read1 and 15 Index1 cycles with kit custom primers. The pooled library was loaded at about 0.98 pM, with a roughly 18% PhiX control spiked in. The original pipeline was this. Vendor-processed data were analyzed in R, with a clonotype defined as all T cells sharing the same CDR3 nucleotide sequence. In the clone abundance analyses, frequencies were normalized to the 10,000 most abundant clones in each sample. Public T cell clones, averaging fewer than five per sample, were removed before analysis. A difference in abundance of at least 32-fold between compartments was used to define tumor-enriched and baseline blood-enriched clonotypes. A beta-binomial differential abundance model was used to identify clonotypes that were expanded or contracted between blood time points. Tumor-blood repertoire similarity was measured with the Baroni-Urbani and Buser coefficient, and groups were compared using two-tailed Wilcoxon tests in R. In TCRdb, the immuneACCESS table is reduced to in-frame sequences with V and J assigned. These tables do not hold every clone; where another copy was compared, an unresolved V gene accounts for under half, and the others remain unexplained. Clone size and V and J calls were adopted from that table, with D and trimming inferred from the DNA. The sample profile shows approximately 94,000 clones; over 75% of them were found once. The ten biggest clones cover more than 5.5% of the sample.

As for this clone: Its antigen remains unidentified. No much larger clonotype is one base removed from it; base qualities were not supplied.

From cysteine to phenylalanine, the CDR3 is 14 amino acids long. CDR3 DNA is the only sequence kept; it has 42 bases, read in frame from the first base. V is shortened by 5 bases, J by 2 bases, and the region joining them spans 12 bases. CDR1 LNHDA and CDR2 SQIVND were looked up in the germline V gene (reference sequence). General conclusions and limits of the study: Because no pretreatment tumor biopsies were available, whether clonotypes were present in the tumor at baseline could not be determined. The single-armed trial design could not address effects of radiation dose or scheduling on the TCR repertoire. In blood, the top tumor clonotypes increased between baseline and 2 weeks post-radiation and then shrank by 4 weeks, which suggests that tumor-resident clones expanded only transiently. Tracking of blood repertoire dynamics stopped at four to five weeks after treatment, with no follow-up past that point.

According to the study, the label for this sample's time point signals: baseline pretreatment blood. Interpreted using the paper, the treatment or condition label stands for: 15 Gy SBRT to primary tumor, nephrectomy 4 weeks later. Serial peripheral blood from radiation-treated patients was sampled at baseline, 2 weeks and 4 weeks after SBRT to track tumor-enriched clonotypes. Renal cell carcinoma with clear cell pathology was present in all patients. Genomic DNA for TCR sequencing was prepared using the QIAamp DNA Blood Mini Kit (Qiagen). Only samples passing all quality control checks were included in the analyses.

Here the chain combines TRBV19 and TRBJ1-2; no D gene call is confident. Sequenced here: blood, sampled from a patient whose treatment included radiotherapy and nephrectomy. The sequence was collected from a man aged 60 to 69 with renal cell carcinoma. The CDR3 reads as follows: CASSSTAENYGYTF. The DNA reads as follows: TGTGCCAGTAGTTCTACTGCAGAAAACTATGGCTACACCTTC.